This T cell receptor beta chain was captured by sequencing in a study of blood T cell repertoires in COVID-19. The data were produced by immunoSEQ multiplex PCR, yet TCRdb's version contains in-frame clones alone and is incomplete. The repertoire holds tens of thousands of clones, under 90% seen once, with 3.2% in the top ten. The sequencing input was peripheral blood. This sequence originates from a man in his fifties with active COVID-19.

CDR3 sequence reads: CASSYASGMQYF. In nucleotides, the CDR3 is TGTGCCAGCAGTTACGCTTCAGGGATGCAGTACTTC. This sequence joins TRBV6-5 and TRBJ2-7; tentatively, D is TRBD1 (5 bases). The CDR3 is made up of 12 amino acids. Per the germline V gene, CDR1 is MNHEY and CDR2 is SVGAGI. The V gene lost 2 bases and the J gene lost 9 bases, with 11 bases spanning the gap.